This record looks at one T cell receptor (beta chain) sequence and its context. This clone was seen only a few times. Its target antigen remains unknown. Base-call qualities are not available, and no considerably larger clone is one nucleotide away. Each collaborating institution followed its own protocols to collect whole blood in K2EDTA tubes. Collaborator samples were shipped for TCRbeta analysis as frozen whole blood, isolated PBMCs, or DNA extracted from either sample type. The CDR3, from cysteine to phenylalanine, totals 14 residues. The read is trimmed to its CDR3 DNA, 42 bases read in frame from base 1. V lost 2 bases and J lost 6 bases, and the count of bases not matched to a germline gene is 3. The CDR1 and CDR2 encoded by the germline V gene (reference sequence) are SEHNR and FQNEAQ. The data were taken from a study of blood T cell repertoires in COVID-19 (dated by TCRdb to 2020 to 2022). Background on the whole study: Samples covering the acute and convalescent phases of COVID-19 were provided by collaborators in the United States, Italy and Spain. The sample metadata nearly always contained a de-identified subject ID, COVID-19 status, age in years and sex. Deeply sampled blood TCRbeta repertoires from subjects exposed to, actively infected with, or recovered from COVID-19 were included in the dataset. Where HLA class I and class II types were available, the types were taken from metadata supplied by the sample provider, not from assay-based typing. The repertoires were released in a freely available public database meant as a resource for research on the immune response to SARS-CoV-2. The prospective study material was composed of cDNA or gDNA derived from T cells, B-cell-depleted T cells, or PBMCs. The samples were drawn from the first 160 participants of the ongoing ImmuneRACE study and from 1,200 or so subjects provided by 6 global collaborators.

The investigation overall reported the following: Clinical and demographic metadata were provided uncurated, with the amount varying by source and participant.

TCRbeta CDR3 regions were amplified from genomic DNA using the immunoSEQ Assay, a bias-controlled multiplex PCR. From the authors' description of their analysis: The number of nucleated cells in each sample was estimated by amplification of reference gene primers within the assay. To quantify the absolute abundance of each unique TCRbeta CDR3 rearrangement, sequence reads were collapsed and filtered. For each sample, productive Simpson clonality was calculated by taking the square root of Simpson's diversity index across productive rearrangements. TCRdb mirrors the immuneACCESS table, restricted to in-frame sequences. Some clones are absent from its copies; in checked studies, under half trace to an unresolved V gene, and the reason for the others is unknown. The V and J calls and the clone size are those of that table, but D and trimming were determined from the DNA. The table for this sample lists roughly 30,000 clones; roughly 65% of them were counted only once. Approximately 16% of the sample goes to the ten largest clones.

This chain joins TRBV7-9 to TRBJ2-1, with 8 bases matching TRBD2. The sequenced sample consisted of peripheral blood. This clonotype was obtained from a human donor in a cohort sampled during active COVID-19. The CDR3 region has the sequence CASSLYRGGNEQFF. The DNA sequence reads TGTGCCAGCAGCTTATATCGGGGGGGCAATGAGCAGTTCTTC.